This TCR beta chain was sequenced in a study of blood T cell repertoires in COVID-19 (dated by TCRdb to 2019 to 2021). Study-level background: Collaborator samples came from the United States, Italy and Spain and covered acute and convalescent phases of COVID-19. The dataset comprised deeply sampled blood TCRbeta repertoires from subjects exposed to, actively infected with, or recovered from COVID-19. The repertoires were made available in a free public database intended to serve as a resource for research on the immune response to SARS-CoV-2. A de-identified subject ID, COVID-19 status, age in years and sex were almost always included in the sample metadata. The material from the prospective study consisted of cDNA or gDNA derived from T cells, B-cell-depleted T cells, or PBMCs. HLA class I and class II types, where available, came from metadata supplied by the sample provider rather than from assay-based typing. The samples were drawn from two sources: the first 160 participants of the ongoing ImmuneRACE study, and 1,254 subjects contributed by 6 global collaborators. Study-wide findings and limitations: How much clinical and demographic metadata was included differed by source and by participant, and the metadata was provided uncurated.

Of note for this clone: Its antigen is still unknown. Base qualities were left out, and no much larger clone turns up one base away.

The CDR3 has 14 amino acids, counting the end cysteine and phenylalanine. Of all the DNA, just the CDR3 is kept, 42 bases in frame from base 1. The germline V gene encodes CDR1 LGHDT and CDR2 YNNKEL (reference sequence). The junction carries 12 bases between V and J, which are trimmed by 2 bases and 10 bases respectively. In the prospective study, participants were about 18 to 90 years old, resided in about 25 geographic areas of the United States, and were enrolled through a virtual design. In the prospective study, cohorts were assigned on the basis of participant-reported clinical history obtained from a screening survey and a study questionnaire. For ImmuneRACE Cohort 3, a participant was defined as recovered based on two consecutive negative NP/OP PCR tests, clearance by a healthcare professional, or resolution of symptoms. In the prospective study, whole blood, serum and a nasopharyngeal or oropharyngeal swab were collected from each participant by mobile phlebotomists. Prospective study participants could optionally give additional blood draws and questionnaires over a 2-month period. Before DNA extraction, blood samples from the prospective study were shipped at room temperature or frozen.

TCRbeta CDR3 regions were amplified from genomic DNA by means of the immunoSEQ Assay, a bias-controlled multiplex PCR. As for how the authors treated the data: Within the assay, amplification of reference gene primers was used to estimate how many nucleated cells each sample contained. To quantify the absolute abundance of each unique TCRbeta CDR3 rearrangement, sequence reads were collapsed and filtered. For each sample, productive Simpson clonality was calculated as the square root of Simpson's diversity index across productive rearrangements. Here the immuneACCESS table is served through TCRdb, limited to in-frame sequences with V and J called. Missing clones are a known gap in these copies; in checked studies unresolved V genes cover under half, and the rest lacks a known reason. That table is the source of V, J and clone size, and D and trimming were worked out from the DNA. The sample records some 100,000 clones, 65% to 90% of which are singletons. Under 3.5% of the sample belongs to the ten largest clones.

Sequencing input: PBMCs or T cells enriched from blood (not recorded which). The sequence came from a woman between 50 and 59 years old who had recovered from COVID-19. This chain joins TRBV3-1 (or the pseudogene TRBV3-2) to TRBJ1-6; the D gene identity is not certain. The nucleotide sequence is given as TGTGCCAGCAGCCAAAGCTATGGTTCCTCACCCCTCCACTTT. Translated, this is CASSQSYGSSPLHF.